This is a list of T cell receptor beta chains from one sample in a study of T cells in Graves' hyperthyroidism and ophthalmopathy. TCRdb independently ran MiXCR on the multiplex PCR reads; one entry per CDR3 protein. The sample contains 500,000 to 550,000 distinct CDR3 sequences, roughly 20% of which appear only once. Sequenced sample: blood. These receptors were collected from a man in his late teens or twenties with Graves' hyperthyroidism. CDR3s include the opening cysteine and the closing phenylalanine or tryptophan. The D gene is left open where the match is weak. The size entry is marked missing in some rows and otherwise reads once, few, many or a size class.

j_call,clone_size,v_call,d_call,cdr3_aa,cdr3_nt
TRBJ1-1,NA,TRBV5-1,NA,CASSLLGTDTEAFF,TGCGCCAGCAGCTTGTTAGGGACGGACACTGAAGCTTTCTTT
TRBJ1-1,many,TRBV11-2,NA,CASSLDLGTEAFF,TGTGCCAGCAGCTTGGACTTGGGCACTGAAGCTTTCTTT
TRBJ1-5,many,TRBV28,TRBD1,CASSQDRGRVNQPQHF,TGTGCCAGCAGCCAGGACAGGGGGCGAGTCAATCAGCCCCAGCATTTT
TRBJ2-7,NA,TRBV5-1,TRBD1,CASSGWTGLGEQYF,TGCGCCAGCAGCGGCTGGACAGGGCTCGGGGAGCAGTACTTC
TRBJ2-7,many,TRBV28,NA,CAARPDGTYEQYF,TGTGCCGCTAGGCCAGACGGGACCTACGAGCAGTACTTC
TRBJ2-7,few,TRBV7-2,NA,CASSLQVTRAYEQYF,TGTGCCAGCAGCCTTCAGGTGACCAGGGCCTACGAGCAGTACTTC
TRBJ1-3,NA,TRBV11-1,NA,CASSWAGGGTIYF,TGTGCCAGCAGCTGGGCCGGGGGCGGCACCATATATTTT
TRBJ2-5,NA,TRBV12-3/TRBV12-4,TRBD2,CASSLARDYPQETQYF,TGTGCCAGCAGTTTAGCCCGGGACTATCCCCAAGAGACCCAGTACTTC
TRBJ1-5,many,TRBV19,NA,CASSSTANQPQHF,TGTGCCAGTAGCTCAACAGCTAATCAGCCCCAGCATTTT
TRBJ2-2,many,TRBV6-4,NA,CASSDDGGSGELLF,TGTGCCAGCAGTGATGACGGCGGTTCCGGGGAGCTGCTTTTT
TRBJ1-1,NA,TRBV7-9,NA,CASSPEGTYNTEAFF,TGTGCCAGCAGCCCCGAAGGGACATACAACACTGAAGCTTTCTTT
TRBJ1-1,many,TRBV6-1,NA,CASIEWAGENTEAFF,TGTGCCAGCATCGAATGGGCAGGGGAAAACACTGAAGCTTTCTTT
TRBJ1-5,NA,TRBV12-3/TRBV12-4,NA,CASTPGGNQPQHF,TGTGCCAGCACCCCCGGTGGTAATCAGCCCCAGCATTTT
TRBJ1-5,many,TRBV2,TRBD1,CASSGQEGGNQPQHF,TGTGCCAGCAGCGGACAGGAGGGAGGCAATCAGCCCCAGCATTTT
TRBJ2-2,once,TRBV13,TRBD2,CASSLGLIAGGSTGELFF,TGTGCCAGCAGCTTAGGCCTTATAGCGGGAGGGAGTACCGGGGAGCTGTTTTTT
TRBJ2-7,many,TRBV11-3,NA,CASSPLRPYEQYF,TGTGCCAGCAGCCCTCTGCGACCCTACGAGCAGTACTTC
TRBJ1-1,few,TRBV10-3,NA,CAIRQELNTEAFF,TGTGCCATCAGACAAGAATTGAACACTGAAGCTTTCTTT
TRBJ2-5,NA,TRBV7-2,TRBD2,CASSSLGEGRETQYF,TGTGCCAGCAGCTCATTGGGGGAGGGGAGGGAGACCCAGTACTTC
TRBJ2-5,NA,TRBV27,NA,CASSLQGPNPSSETQYF,TGTGCCAGCAGTCTGCAGGGGCCCAACCCCTCCAGTGAGACCCAGTACTTC
TRBJ1-5,many,TRBV5-1,NA,CASSPGGWADQPQHF,TGCGCCAGCAGCCCAGGTGGGTGGGCCGATCAGCCCCAGCATTTT
TRBJ2-5,many,TRBV4-1,TRBD2,CASSQAALAGAQETQYF,TGCGCCAGCAGCCAAGCTGCCCTAGCGGGGGCCCAAGAGACCCAGTACTTC
TRBJ1-3,few,TRBV5-1,TRBD1,CASRGQAGNTIYF,TGCGCCAGCAGAGGACAGGCCGGAAACACCATATATTTT
TRBJ2-7,many,TRBV6-1,NA,CASSDAFYYEQYF,TGTGCCAGCAGTGACGCCTTCTACTACGAGCAGTACTTC
TRBJ2-7,NA,TRBV2,NA,CASMWGPGPYDQYF,TGTGCCAGCATGTGGGGCCCTGGGCCCTACGATCAGTACTTC
TRBJ1-3,NA,TRBV11-1,NA,CASSLGGLNSGNTIYF,TGTGCCAGCAGCTTAGGCGGCTTAAACTCTGGAAACACCATATATTTT
TRBJ2-7,NA,TRBV20-1,TRBD2,CSARLAATYEQYF,TGCAGTGCTAGACTAGCGGCTACCTACGAGCAGTACTTC
TRBJ2-2,many,TRBV10-3,TRBD1,CAISGGGRLLTGELFF,TGTGCCATCAGTGGAGGGGGCCGCTTACTCACCGGGGAGCTGTTTTTT
TRBJ1-1,many,TRBV12-5,NA,CASGPAETGTKDAFF,TGTGCTAGTGGGCCAGCTGAGACAGGCACTAAAGATGCTTTCTTT
TRBJ2-5,many,TRBV4-1,TRBD2,CASSQEMSGGPLETQYF,TGCGCCAGCAGCCAAGAGATGAGCGGGGGGCCCCTTGAGACCCAGTACTTC
TRBJ2-4,many,TRBV29-1,NA,CSVVIGGPDIQYF,TGCAGCGTTGTGATTGGGGGGCCCGACATTCAGTACTTC
TRBJ2-5,many,TRBV28,TRBD1,CASSRDRGQQETQYF,TGTGCCAGCAGTCGGGACAGGGGGCAACAAGAGACCCAGTACTTC
TRBJ1-6,NA,TRBV19,TRBD1,CASRLGQVNSPLHF,TGTGCCAGTAGACTCGGACAGGTGAATTCACCCCTCCACTTT
TRBJ2-5,NA,TRBV12-3/TRBV12-4,NA,CASNTRGHQETQYF,TGTGCCAGCAACACCCGGGGCCATCAAGAGACCCAGTACTTC
TRBJ1-1,NA,TRBV10-3,NA,CASQLPGENTEAFF,TGTGCCTCCCAGCTTCCCGGCGAGAACACTGAAGCTTTCTTT
TRBJ2-3,many,TRBV28,TRBD2,CASTLAGSIPDTQYF,TGTGCCAGCACCCTAGCGGGATCGATCCCAGATACGCAGTATTTT
TRBJ1-5,many,TRBV2,NA,CASSEEGENQPQHF,TGTGCCAGCAGTGAAGAAGGGGAGAATCAGCCCCAGCATTTT
TRBJ2-7,NA,TRBV3-1,NA,CASSPAAGAAYEQYF,TGTGCCAGCAGCCCTGCGGCAGGCGCGGCCTACGAGCAGTACTTC
TRBJ2-5,many,TRBV9,TRBD1,CASSVGGDRGETQYF,TGTGCCAGCAGCGTAGGTGGAGACAGGGGCGAGACCCAGTACTTC
TRBJ2-7,NA,TRBV20-1,TRBD1,CSARASTGGLHEQYF,TGCAGTGCTAGAGCCTCGACAGGGGGCCTACACGAGCAGTACTTC
TRBJ1-6,few,TRBV27,NA,CASRKDGGGNSPLHF,TGTGCCAGCAGGAAGGACGGAGGGGGAAATTCACCCCTCCACTTT
TRBJ1-1,NA,TRBV6-1,TRBD1,CASSLPGQGRTEAFF,TGTGCCAGCAGTCTCCCGGGACAGGGTCGGACTGAAGCTTTCTTT
TRBJ2-2,NA,TRBV3-1,NA,CASSQELGTGELFF,TGTGCCAGCAGCCAAGAGCTAGGCACCGGGGAGCTGTTTTTT
TRBJ1-5,many,TRBV19,TRBD1,CASSWDSRYSNQPQHF,TGTGCCAGTAGTTGGGACAGCAGATATAGCAATCAGCCCCAGCATTTT
TRBJ1-2,many,TRBV4-1,NA,CASSAGAYGYTF,TGCGCCAGCAGCGCTGGGGCTTATGGCTACACCTTC
TRBJ1-2,few,TRBV18,TRBD1,CASSPPQTGVQNGYTF,TGTGCCAGCTCACCACCTCAGACAGGGGTCCAAAATGGCTACACCTTC
TRBJ2-7,many,TRBV12-3/TRBV12-4,TRBD2,CASSGGVFGSYEQYF,TGTGCCAGCAGTGGGGGGGTTTTTGGCTCCTACGAGCAGTACTTC
TRBJ1-5,few,TRBV12-3/TRBV12-4,NA,CASRLGLDGFNQPQHF,TGTGCCAGCCGCCTGGGGCTCGACGGGTTCAATCAGCCCCAGCATTTT
TRBJ2-5,many,TRBV20-1,NA,CSAKEFRETQYF,TGCAGTGCAAAAGAATTCCGAGAGACCCAGTACTTC
TRBJ1-2,many,TRBV6-1,NA,CASSDRRAGYYGYTF,TGTGCCAGCAGTGATCGAAGGGCAGGGTACTATGGCTACACCTTC
TRBJ2-7,few,TRBV20-1,TRBD2,CSARDELAGDHNEQYF,TGCAGTGCTAGAGATGAACTAGCGGGAGATCATAACGAGCAGTACTTC
TRBJ2-5,many,TRBV11-2,NA,CASSLLGDRVQETQYF,TGTGCCAGCAGCTTACTGGGCGATCGCGTACAAGAGACCCAGTACTTC
TRBJ2-5,NA,TRBV28,TRBD2,CASAKAGGLETQYF,TGTGCCAGCGCGAAAGCGGGGGGGCTGGAGACCCAGTACTTC
TRBJ2-7,NA,TRBV20-1,NA,CSARAQVWSYEQYF,TGCAGTGCTAGAGCACAAGTTTGGTCCTACGAGCAGTACTTC